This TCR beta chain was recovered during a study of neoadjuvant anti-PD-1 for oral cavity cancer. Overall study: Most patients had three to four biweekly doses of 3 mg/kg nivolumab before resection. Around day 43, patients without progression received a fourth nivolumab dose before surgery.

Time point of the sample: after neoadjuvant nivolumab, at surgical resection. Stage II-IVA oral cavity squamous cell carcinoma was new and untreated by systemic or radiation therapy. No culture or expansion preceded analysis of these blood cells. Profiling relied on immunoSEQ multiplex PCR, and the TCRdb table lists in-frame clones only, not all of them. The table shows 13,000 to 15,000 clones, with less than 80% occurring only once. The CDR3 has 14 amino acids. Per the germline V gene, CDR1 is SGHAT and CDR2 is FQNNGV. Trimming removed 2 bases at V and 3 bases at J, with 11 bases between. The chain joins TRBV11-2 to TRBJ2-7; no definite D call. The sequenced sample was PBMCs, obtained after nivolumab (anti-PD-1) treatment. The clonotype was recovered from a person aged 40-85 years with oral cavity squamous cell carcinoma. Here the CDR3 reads CASSLSQVGYEQYF. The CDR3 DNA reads TGTGCCAGCAGCTTAAGCCAAGTGGGCTACGAGCAGTACTTC.